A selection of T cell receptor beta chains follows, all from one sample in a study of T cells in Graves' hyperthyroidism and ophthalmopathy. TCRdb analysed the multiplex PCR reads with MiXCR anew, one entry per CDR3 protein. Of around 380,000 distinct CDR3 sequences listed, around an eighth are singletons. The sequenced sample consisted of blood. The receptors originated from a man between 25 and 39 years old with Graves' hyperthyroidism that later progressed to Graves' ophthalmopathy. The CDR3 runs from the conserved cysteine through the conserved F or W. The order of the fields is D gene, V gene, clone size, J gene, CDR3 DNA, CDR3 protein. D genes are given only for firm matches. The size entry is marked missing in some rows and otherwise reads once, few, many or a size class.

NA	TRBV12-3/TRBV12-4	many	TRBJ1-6	TGTGCCAGCAGTTTCTTCGGGCAGGCGGATTCACCCCTCCACTTT	CASSFFGQADSPLHF
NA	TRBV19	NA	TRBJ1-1	TGTGCCAGTAGTAGATCGGGCACTGAAGCTTTCTTT	CASSRSGTEAFF
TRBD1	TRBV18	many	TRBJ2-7	TGTGCCAGCTCACCAAACACAGGGGTTCAGTACGAGCAGTACTTC	CASSPNTGVQYEQYF
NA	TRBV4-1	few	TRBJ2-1	TGCGCCAGCAGCCAAGTCATTAGGGAGTCCTACAATGAGCAGTTCTTC	CASSQVIRESYNEQFF
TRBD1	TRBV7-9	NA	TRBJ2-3	TGTGCCAGCAGCCCGGGGACAGATCCCCACACAGATACGCAGTATTTT	CASSPGTDPHTDTQYF
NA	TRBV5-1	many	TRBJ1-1	TGCGCCAGCAGCTTGTGGCGGGGTGGGAACACTGAAGCTTTCTTT	CASSLWRGGNTEAFF
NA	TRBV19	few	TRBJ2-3	TGTGCCAGTAGAGAAACAGGGACTTCGAGCACAGATACGCAGTATTTT	CASRETGTSSTDTQYF
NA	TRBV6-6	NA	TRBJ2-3	TGTGCCAGCAGTTACTCAGGGACTGGAGATACGCAGTATTTT	CASSYSGTGDTQYF
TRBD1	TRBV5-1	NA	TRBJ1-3	TGCGCCAGCAGCTTAACAGGGGGCCGAAACACCATATATTTT	CASSLTGGRNTIYF
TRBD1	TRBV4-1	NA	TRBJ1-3	TGCGCCAGCAGCCAACAGGGGGATCGGAACACCATATATTTT	CASSQQGDRNTIYF
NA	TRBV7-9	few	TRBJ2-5	TGTGCCAACAGCTTTCTCGGGTCGGCAGAGACCCAGTACTTC	CANSFLGSAETQYF
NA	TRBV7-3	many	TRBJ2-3	TGTGCCAGCAGCCCCCCGAATAGAGCAGATACGCAGTATTTT	CASSPPNRADTQYF
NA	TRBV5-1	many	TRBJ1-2	TGCGCCAGCAGCCCAAACCCCGGGACGACCAACTATGGCTACACCTTC	CASSPNPGTTNYGYTF
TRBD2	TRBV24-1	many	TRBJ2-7	TGTGCCACCAGTGATCCGACCCGGGGGGGCGAGCAGTACTTC	CATSDPTRGGEQYF
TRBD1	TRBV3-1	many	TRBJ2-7	TGTGCCAGCAGCCAGGACAGGGGGAACTACGAGCAGTACTTC	CASSQDRGNYEQYF
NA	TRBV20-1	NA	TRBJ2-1	TGCAGTGCTGTGGCTGGCTACGATGAGCAGTTCTTC	CSAVAGYDEQFF
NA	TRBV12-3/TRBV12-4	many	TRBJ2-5	TGTGCCAGCAGTTTGAGCGGGCAGACCCAGTACTTC	CASSLSGQTQYF
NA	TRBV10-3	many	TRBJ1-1	TGTGCCATCAACGAAAACACAGCCACTGAAGCTTTCTTT	CAINENTATEAFF
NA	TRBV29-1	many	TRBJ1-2	TGCAGCGTGACAATCGATAGGAACTATGGCTACACCTTC	CSVTIDRNYGYTF
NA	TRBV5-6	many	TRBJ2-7	TGTGCCAGCACCCTAACGGGGACAGAGCAGTACTTC	CASTLTGTEQYF
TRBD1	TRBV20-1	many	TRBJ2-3	TGCAGTGGACAGGGTGCAGATACGCAGTATTTT	CSGQGADTQYF
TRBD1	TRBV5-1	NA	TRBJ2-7	TGCGCCAGCAACAGAGGGACAGGGACCTACGAGCAGTACTTC	CASNRGTGTYEQYF
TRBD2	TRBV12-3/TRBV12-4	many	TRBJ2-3	TGTGCCAGCGGAATTCGACTAGCGGGGAGCACAGATACGCAGTATTTT	CASGIRLAGSTDTQYF
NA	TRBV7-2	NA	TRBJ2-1	TGTGCCAGCAGCCAGAGTGATAGGGGGGGCTCTGAGCAGTTCTTC	CASSQSDRGGSEQFF
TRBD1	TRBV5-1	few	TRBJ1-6	TGCGCCAGCAGGGGCGGACAGGGTGGTTCACCCCTCCACTTT	CASRGGQGGSPLHF
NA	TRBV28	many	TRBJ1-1	TGTGCCAGCAGAGGAAGGGTGTTAGGTATGGCTTTCTTT	CASRGRVLGMAFF
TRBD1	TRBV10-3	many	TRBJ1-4	TGTGCCATCAGTGGCCTGGGACAGGGCAATGAAAAACTGTTTTTT	CAISGLGQGNEKLFF
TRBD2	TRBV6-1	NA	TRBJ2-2	TGTGCCAGCCGGGTGGGAGGGTTGCGGACCGGGGAGCTGTTTTTT	CASRVGGLRTGELFF
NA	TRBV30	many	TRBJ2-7	TGTGCCTGGAGTCTGGGACCCTACGAGCAGTACTTC	CAWSLGPYEQYF
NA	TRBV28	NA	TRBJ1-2	TGTGCCAGCAGTTTTATAGGGGTTAACTATGGCTACACCTTC	CASSFIGVNYGYTF
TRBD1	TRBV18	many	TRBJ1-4	TGTGCCAGCTCAAACTCCGGCACAGGGGGTGAAAAACTGTTTTTT	CASSNSGTGGEKLFF
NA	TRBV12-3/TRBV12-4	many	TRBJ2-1	TGTGCCAGCAGTTTCATGACGAACAATGAGCAGTTCTTC	CASSFMTNNEQFF
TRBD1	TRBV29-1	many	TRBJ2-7	TGCAGCGTAACGCCGGGACAGGGGTACGAGCAGTACTTC	CSVTPGQGYEQYF
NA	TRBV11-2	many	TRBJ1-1	TGTGCCAGCAGCCCCCGGCCCGACATGAACACTGAAGCTTTCTTT	CASSPRPDMNTEAFF
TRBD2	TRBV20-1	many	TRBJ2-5	TGCAGTGCTAGAGGACTAGCGGGAGAGACCCAGTACTTC	CSARGLAGETQYF
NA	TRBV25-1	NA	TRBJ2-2	TGTGCCAGCAGTGAATATAGAGGGGGGCAGGGGTTGACCGGGGAGCTGTTTTTT	CASSEYRGGQGLTGELFF
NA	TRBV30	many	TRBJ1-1	TGTGCCTGGAGTGTACCAGGTGGCGCTTTCTTT	CAWSVPGGAFF
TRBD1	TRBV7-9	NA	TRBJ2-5	TGTGCCAGCAGCTTACGGGACAGGGTCCACCAAGAGACCCAGTACTTC	CASSLRDRVHQETQYF
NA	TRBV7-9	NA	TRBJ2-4	TGTGCCAGCAGCTTGGGCAACCGGGAACTTCAGTACTTC	CASSLGNRELQYF
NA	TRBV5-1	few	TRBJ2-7	TGCGCCAGCAGCTCCGGGACCTCCGACGGTCGCTACGAGCAGTACTTC	CASSSGTSDGRYEQYF
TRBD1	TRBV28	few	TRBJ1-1	TGTGCCAGCACCCCAGGGGGCGCCTTGAACACTGAAGCTTTCTTT	CASTPGGALNTEAFF